The T cell receptor beta chain described here comes from a study of shared clonotypes between healthy human individuals. General study results and limits: Several donors showed sharing of approximately 5% of naive CD4 clonotypes.

As regards this clone: Antigen unknown.

The authors loaded roughly 180 ng DNA, around 30,000 T cell genomes, into sorted-subset replicate PCRs. Produced via immunoSEQ multiplex PCR; TCRdb's table is partial and in-frame only. The repertoire holds roughly 890,000 clones, over 90% seen once, with nearly 25% in the top ten. V lost 8 bases to trimming and J lost 6 bases; unmatched junction nucleotides: 10. The CDR3 has 15 amino acids. Germline V gives CDR1 SNHLY, CDR2 FYNNEI. Naive CD8 cells were CD45RO-negative, positively selected for CCR7, excluding terminally differentiated effector memory CD45RA+ cells. Donors were healthy HIV-negative adults without recently reported acute infections or vaccinations.

This clonotype originated in a man aged 25-45 years in good health. The genes are TRBV2 and TRBJ2-1; 10 bases agree with TRBD2. The source material was naive CD8+ T cells sorted from blood. The DNA of the CDR3 is TGTGCCAGCTCTCCTCCTAGCGGGAGTTCCAATGAGCAGTTCTTC. It translates to CASSPPSGSSNEQFF.